The clone carrying this T cell receptor (beta chain) was observed a few times. Time point noted: patch test 3, about 24 weeks after DPC sensitization. The sample's treatment: therapeutic diphenylcyclopropenone sensitization with weekly scalp DPC. Sample donors consisted of patients with alopecia, aged 18 to 70 years, who were suitable for DPC. The sample originates from a study of human T cells and chemical hapten exposure. At the level of the study: Alopecia areata, totalis or universalis was found in mostly female patients.

Per germline, CDR1 SGHKS and CDR2 YYEKEE (reference sequence). The V gene lost 0 bases and the J gene lost 8 bases, with 18 bases spanning the gap. There are 16 residues in the CDR3. Library construction involved attaching unique molecular identifiers to individual cDNA molecules, which allowed quantitative, reproducible TCR counting. Original processing methods: There were a median of roughly 100,000 TCRs per sample, with a range from about 23,224 to 690,600. TCRdb reprocessed the RACE reads with MiXCR, giving one entry per CDR3 protein. TCRdb's processing, not the study's, gives the V and J calls here. The sample has around 110,000 distinct CDR3 sequences; about 10% are singletons.

The sequenced sample was whole blood, obtained in connection with sensitization to the hapten diphenylcyclopropenone (DPC). V usage is TRBV5-5 and J usage is TRBJ2-1; D is undetermined. The receptor's source is a woman aged 45-59 years with alopecia areata. Some clones in this sample may be carry-over from other donors' samples. This CDR3 reads CASSLAGWTVLDEQFF. The DNA of the CDR3 is TGTGCCAGCAGCTTGGCCGGGTGGACCGTCTTGGATGAGCAGTTCTTC.